Below are 16 T cell receptor beta chains sequenced from a single sample in a study of blood T cell repertoires in COVID-19. Libraries were prepared by immunoSEQ multiplex PCR; TCRdb keeps only in-frame clonotypes and omits some of them. The sample lists just over 95,000 clones, 75% to 85% occurring once. The sample consisted of peripheral blood. The receptors originated from a man aged 55 to 69 with acute or convalescent COVID-19.

The J gene is TRBJ1-1, the V gene TRBV5-1; 9 bases match TRBD1. CDR3 length: 17 amino acids. CDR1 SGHRS and CDR2 YFSETQ come from the germline V gene. V lost 4 bases and J lost 6; bases outside the gene matches: 16. CDR3 region: CASSPSGQGRGVAEAFF. The CDR3 DNA is TGCGCCAGCAGCCCCTCGGGACAGGGTAGGGGAGTCGCTGAAGCTTTCTTT.

The rearrangement links TRBV6-1 to TRBJ2-7; a possible D gene is TRBD2 (5 bases). Trimming left V 0 bases short and J 5 bases short, with 8 bases between. This CDR3 has 13 amino acids. The germline V gene encodes CDR1 MNHNS and CDR2 SASEGT. The CDR3 loop is CASSEAGVHEQYV. In nucleotides, the CDR3 is TGTGCCAGCAGTGAAGCGGGAGTACACGAGCAGTACGTC.

The V call is TRBV7-2, the J call TRBJ2-5, with D perhaps TRBD2 (6 bases). The germline V gene encodes CDR1 SGHTA and CDR2 FQGNSA. The germline V and J ends were trimmed by 1 base and 5 bases, with 11 bases remaining between them. This CDR3 has 14 residues. The CDR3 region has the DNA TGTGCCAGCAGCTTAGAGGTAGCGGAGGAGACCCAGTACTTC. This gives the protein CASSLEVAEETQYF.

The chain couples TRBV11-2 to TRBJ2-5; 13 nucleotides agree with TRBD2. There are 17 residues in the CDR3. Per germline, CDR1 SGHAT and CDR2 FQNNGV. Losses at the gene ends were 2 bases for V and 5 bases for J; bases not matched to a gene: 8. The CDR3 DNA is TGTGCCAGCAGCTTACGGACTAGCGGGGGTGCCAAGGAGACCCAGTACTTC. Protein sequence: CASSLRTSGGAKETQYF.

This sequence joins TRBV6-6 and TRBJ2-6, with D possibly TRBD1 on 6 matching bases. This CDR3 has 19 residues. V dropped 6 bases and J dropped 0 bases, with 21 bases sitting between them. Germline V gene sequence: CDR1 MNHNY, CDR2 SVGAGI (reference sequence). The CDR3 is CASSRSPTGSNSGANVLTF. CDR3 nucleotide sequence: TGTGCCAGCAGCCGATCCCCGACAGGCTCAAACTCTGGGGCCAACGTCCTGACTTTC.

The chain recombines TRBV30 with TRBJ1-1, with 8 bases fitting TRBD1. V lost 2 bases and J lost 7; bases outside the gene matches: 6. Germline V gene data show CDR1 as GTSNPN and CDR2 as SVGIG (reference sequence). This CDR3 spans 13 amino acids. Here the CDR3 DNA reads TGTGCCTGGAGTCTTGACAGGGGCCTTGAAGCTTTCTTT. It translates to CAWSLDRGLEAFF.

The J gene is TRBJ2-7, the V gene TRBV2; D is perhaps TRBD2 (6 bases). The V gene's germline CDR1 is SNHLY and CDR2 FYNNEI. The V end lost 7 bases, the J end lost 0 bases, and 13 bases lay between the germline ends. The CDR3 runs 14 residues. CDR3 nucleotides: TGTGCCAGCAAGGGAGGCGGTTTCTCCTACGAGCAGTACGTC. This encodes CASKGGGFSYEQYV.

The V gene is TRBV5-8, the J gene TRBJ2-1; 7 positions match TRBD2. Per the germline V gene, CDR1 is SGHTS and CDR2 is YDEGEE. The CDR3 is 16 residues long. Losses at the gene ends were 4 bases for V and 4 bases for J; bases not matched to a gene: 11. The CDR3 region is CASSQTLAANYNEQFF. For the CDR3, the DNA is TGTGCCAGCAGCCAAACCCTAGCGGCCAATTACAATGAGCAGTTCTTC.

This clone was found a few times. V gene TRBV10-1 combines with J gene TRBJ1-1, with TRBD1 as a possible D gene (5 bases). The germline V and J ends were trimmed by 0 bases and 3 bases, with 8 bases remaining between them. Germline V gives CDR1 WNHNN, CDR2 SYGVQD (reference sequence). This CDR3 region has 14 residues. The CDR3 loop is CASSESAGYTEAFF. The CDR3, as DNA: TGCGCCAGCAGTGAGTCTGCAGGGTACACTGAAGCTTTCTTT.

The V call is TRBV11-2, the J call TRBJ1-1; 9 nucleotides match TRBD1. The V segment lost 5 bases and the J segment 7 bases; nucleotides outside the gene matches: 8. This CDR3 is 14 amino acids long. Germline V gene sequence: CDR1 SGHAT, CDR2 FQNNGV. The CDR3 is CASSHWTGEFEAFF. The CDR3 nucleotides are TGTGCCAGCAGCCATTGGACAGGGGAGTTTGAAGCTTTCTTT.

The gene calls are TRBV27 and TRBJ1-2; 11 nucleotides line up with TRBD1. Germline V gene data show CDR1 as MNHEY and CDR2 as SMNVEV (reference sequence). The CDR3 sequence is 17 residues long. J lost 8 bases, V lost 1 base, and 12 bases had no gene match. The CDR3 nucleotides are TGTGCCAGCAGTTTATACACACCGGGACAGGGGGTTTACGGCTACACCTTC. Amino acids: CASSLYTPGQGVYGYTF.

This clone was counted between two and nine times. The gene calls are TRBV24-1 and TRBJ2-6, with D hard to call. The CDR3 is 14 residues long. With 5 bases removed from V and 0 bases from J, the gap between germline ends came to 4 bases. CDR1 KGHDR and CDR2 SFDVKD come from the germline V gene. CDR3 region: CATSAPSGANVLTF. The CDR3 DNA reads TGTGCCACCAGTGCTCCCTCTGGGGCCAACGTCCTGACTTTC.

The rearrangement uses TRBV9 and TRBJ1-1; possibly TRBD1 for D (5 bases). V lost 3 bases and J 6 bases, leaving 12 bases between the germline ends. Germline lookup yields CDR1 SGDLS and CDR2 YYNGEE. The CDR3 sequence is 13 residues long. The CDR3 here is CASSARGGAEAFF. For the CDR3, the DNA is TGTGCCAGCAGCGCCCGAGGAGGGGCTGAAGCTTTCTTT.

Worth noting for this clone: Other DNA sequences of this sample code for an identical CDR3. This chain connects TRBV5-1 to TRBJ2-1; a weak D match, TRBD1 (6 bases). This CDR3 comprises 14 residues. The germline gives CDR1 SGHRS, CDR2 YFSETQ. The V and J ends lost 2 bases and 0 bases respectively, with 6 bases between them. Here the CDR3 DNA reads TGCGCCAGCAGCTTAGGGGGCTCCTACAATGAGCAGTTCTTC. This codes for CASSLGGSYNEQFF.

The rearrangement joins TRBV6-5 to TRBJ2-1; the match to TRBD1 covers 7 bases. Looked up from germline, CDR1 is MNHEY and CDR2 is SVGAGI. V gave up 10 bases and J gave up 3 bases; unmatched junction bases: 9. The CDR3 sequence is 14 residues long. CDR3 coding DNA: TGTGCCACCTCTGACAGGGTGTTCTACAATGAGCAGTTCTTC. Translation: CATSDRVFYNEQFF.

V gene TRBV14 combines with J gene TRBJ2-3, with a possible D match to TRBD1 (6 bases). Trimming left V 2 bases short and J 4 bases short, with 16 bases between. The CDR3 runs to 16 residues. Per germline, CDR1 SGHDN and CDR2 FVKESK. CDR3 nucleotides: TGTGCCAGCAGCCAATACGGCAGGGGCCAGTCAGATACGCAGTATTTT. Protein: CASSQYGRGQSDTQYF. Supplemented by reference TRBV14 and TRBJ2-3, the full variable domain reads EAGVTQFPSHSVIEKGQTVTLRCDPISGHDNLYWYRRVMGKEIKFLLHFVKESKQDESGMPNNRFLAERTGGTYSTLKVQPAELEDSGVYFCASSQYGRGQSDTQYFGPGTRLTVL.